This T cell receptor beta chain emerged from a study of response to subunit inactivated influenza vaccine. Points from the study as a whole: There was a suggestion from the authors that each seasonal influenza vaccination recruits few new T cells.

This CDR3 is 16 amino acids long. Per the germline V gene, CDR1 is MGHRA and CDR2 is YSYEKL. V lost 4 bases and J lost 4; bases outside the gene matches: 7. In TCRdb, the RT-PCR reads were re-called with MiXCR into one record per CDR3 protein. The sample consists of roughly 780,000 distinct CDR3 sequences, less than 20% of them appearing once. A few counts support this clonotype. The antigen is undetermined. The chain recombines TRBV4-1 with TRBJ2-5; 12 bases align to TRBD2. The sequence derives from a man aged 50-60 years who received an inactivated influenza vaccine. The sequenced sample was PBMCs from blood, obtained 5 days after vaccination. The CDR3 region is CASSLNPTSGGETQYF. DNA of the CDR3: TGCGCCAGCAGCCTTAACCCGACTAGCGGGGGAGAGACCCAGTACTTC.